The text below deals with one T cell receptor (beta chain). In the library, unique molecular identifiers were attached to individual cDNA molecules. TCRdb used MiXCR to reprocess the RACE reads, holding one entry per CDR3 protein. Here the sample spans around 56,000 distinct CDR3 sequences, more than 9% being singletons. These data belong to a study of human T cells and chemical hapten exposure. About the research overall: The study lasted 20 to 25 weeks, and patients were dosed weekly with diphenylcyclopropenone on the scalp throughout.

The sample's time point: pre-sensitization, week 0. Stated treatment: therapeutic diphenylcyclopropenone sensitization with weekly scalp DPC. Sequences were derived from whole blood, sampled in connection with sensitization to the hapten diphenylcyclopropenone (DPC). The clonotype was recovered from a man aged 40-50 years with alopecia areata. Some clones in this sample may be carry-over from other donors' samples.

The CDR3 here is CAWKPGNTIYF. CDR3 coding DNA: TGTGCCTGGAAGCCTGGAAACACCATATATTTT. The V call is TRBV30, the J call TRBJ1-3; D unclear. Trimming took 4 bases from V and 2 from J, leaving 3 bases between them. The CDR3 has 11 amino acids. Germline loops: CDR1 GTSNPN, CDR2 SVGIG (reference sequence).